Many counts were recorded for the clone carrying this TCR beta chain. Its cognate antigen is unknown. The data belong to a study of T-cell memory formation after mild COVID-19. Study results and caveats: The main location of contracting CD4+ clones was CM and EM, and that of contracting CD8+ clones was EMRA.

V lost 6 bases to trimming and J lost 6 bases; unmatched junction nucleotides: 2. The CDR3 extends over 12 amino acids. Germline V gene lookup returns CDR1 MNHEY and CDR2 SVGEGT. 5'RACE primed from the constant segment yielded TCR alpha and TCR beta cDNA libraries bearing sample barcodes and UMIs. TCRdb reprocessed the 5' RACE reads with MiXCR, giving one entry per CDR3 protein. The profile shows under 450,000 distinct CDR3 sequences, more than 20% of them singletons. The sample taken for sequencing was PBMCs or a T cell subset sorted from them (not recorded which). The sequence was obtained from a man aged 18 to 30 who had mild COVID-19 (a few samples of this study predate the infection). Cell type and time point are not known. The chain carries TRBV6-2 or TRBV6-3 and TRBJ2-1; 7 nucleotides match TRBD1. In DNA, the CDR3 is TGTGCCAGCAGCGACAGGGTCAATGAGCAGTTCTTC. Translating gives CASSDRVNEQFF.